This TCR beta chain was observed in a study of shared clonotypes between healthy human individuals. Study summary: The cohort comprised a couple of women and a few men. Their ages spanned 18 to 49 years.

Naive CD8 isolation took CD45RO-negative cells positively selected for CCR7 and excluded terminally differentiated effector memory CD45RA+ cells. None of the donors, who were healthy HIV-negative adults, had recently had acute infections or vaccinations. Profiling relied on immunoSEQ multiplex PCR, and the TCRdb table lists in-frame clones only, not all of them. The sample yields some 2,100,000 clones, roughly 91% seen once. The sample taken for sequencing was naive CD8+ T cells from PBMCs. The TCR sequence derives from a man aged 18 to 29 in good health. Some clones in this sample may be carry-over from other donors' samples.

In nucleotides, the CDR3 is TGTGCCAGTAGTTTGTCAGCATCCGGGGCCAACGTCCTGACTTTC. It yields the protein CASSLSASGANVLTF. V gene TRBV19 combines with J gene TRBJ2-6, with D unresolved. This CDR3 has 15 amino acids. Germline CDR1 is LNHDA and CDR2 is SQIVND (reference sequence). The V and J ends lost 5 bases and 4 bases respectively, with 12 bases between them. The full variable domain, in which reference TRBV19 and TRBJ2-6 provide the parts outside the CDR3, is DGGITQSPKYLFRKEGQNVTLSCEQNLNHDAMYWYRQDPGQGLRLIYYSQIVNDFQKGDIAEGYSVSREKKESFPLTVTSAQKNPTAFYLCASSLSASGANVLTFGAGSRLTVL.